This T cell receptor (beta chain) was captured by sequencing in a study of low-dose radiotherapy and immunotherapy resistance in tumors. Study details: First-strand cDNA used TRAV- and TRBV-specific primers, covering alpha and beta chains.

Indicated time point: after trial treatment. The treatment here: LDRT plus nivolumab, ipilimumab, low-dose cyclophosphamide and aspirin (RACIN trial). All of the donors were given nivolumab, ipilimumab, aspirin, low-dose cyclophosphamide and low-dose radiotherapy as part of RACIN, a single-arm trial. The TCRs were subjected to amplification over approximately 20 PCR cycles employing a constant-region primer in conjunction with a V-primer adapter. TCRdb re-called the reads with MiXCR, one entry per CDR3 protein. The sample has under 60,000 distinct CDR3 sequences, around 35% seen once; the top ten hold under 8.5%. This clonotype was found many times. Germline V gives CDR1 ENHRY, CDR2 SYGVKD. V lost 3 bases, J lost 0 bases, and 5 bases lay in between. The CDR3 length is 13 residues.

This receptor was taken from a male donor with rectosigmoid adenocarcinoma. The chain recombines TRBV10-3 with TRBJ1-1; D is undetermined. The source was PBMCs, collected after low-dose radiotherapy plus immunotherapy. The CDR3 bases are TGTGCCATCAGTGACTTGATGAACACTGAAGCTTTCTTT. It specifies CAISDLMNTEAFF.